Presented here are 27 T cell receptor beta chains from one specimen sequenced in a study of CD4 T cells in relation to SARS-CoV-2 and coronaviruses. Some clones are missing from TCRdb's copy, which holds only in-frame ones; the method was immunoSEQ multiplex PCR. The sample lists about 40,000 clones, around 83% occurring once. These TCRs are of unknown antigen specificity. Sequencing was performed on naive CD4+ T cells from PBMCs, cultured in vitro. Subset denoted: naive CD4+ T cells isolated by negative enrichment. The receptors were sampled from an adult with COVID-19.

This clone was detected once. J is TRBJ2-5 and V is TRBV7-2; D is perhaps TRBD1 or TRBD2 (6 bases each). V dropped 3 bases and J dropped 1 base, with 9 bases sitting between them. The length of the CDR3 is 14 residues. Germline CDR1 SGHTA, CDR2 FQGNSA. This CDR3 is CASSFRGPQETQYF. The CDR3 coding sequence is TGTGCCAGCAGCTTCCGGGGGCCCCAAGAGACCCAGTACTTC.

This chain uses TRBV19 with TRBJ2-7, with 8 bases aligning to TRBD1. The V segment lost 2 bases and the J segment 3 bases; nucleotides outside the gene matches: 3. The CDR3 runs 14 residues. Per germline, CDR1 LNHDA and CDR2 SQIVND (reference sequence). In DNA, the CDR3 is TGTGCCAGTAGTATACCTGGACAGGGCTACGAGCAGTACTTC. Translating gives CASSIPGQGYEQYF.

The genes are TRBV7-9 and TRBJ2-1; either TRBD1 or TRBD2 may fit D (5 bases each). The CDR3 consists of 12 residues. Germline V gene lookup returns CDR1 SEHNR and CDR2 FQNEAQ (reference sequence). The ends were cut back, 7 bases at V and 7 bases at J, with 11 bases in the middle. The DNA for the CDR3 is TGTGCCAGCACCAAGAGGGGTAATGAGCAGTTCTTC. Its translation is CASTKRGNEQFF.

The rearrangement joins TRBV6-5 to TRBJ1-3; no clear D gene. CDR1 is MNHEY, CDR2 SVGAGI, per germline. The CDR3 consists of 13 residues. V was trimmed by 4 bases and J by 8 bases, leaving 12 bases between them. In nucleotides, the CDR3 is TGTGCCAGCAGTTCCTTCATGCAGGACACCATATATTTT. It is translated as CASSSFMQDTIYF.

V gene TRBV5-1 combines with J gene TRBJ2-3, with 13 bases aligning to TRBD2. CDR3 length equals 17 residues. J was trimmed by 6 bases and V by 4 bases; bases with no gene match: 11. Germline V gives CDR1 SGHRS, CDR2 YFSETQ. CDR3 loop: CASSLGLAGATSDTQYF. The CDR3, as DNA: TGCGCCAGCAGCCTCGGACTAGCGGGAGCCACATCGGATACGCAGTATTTT.

The CDR3 DNA follows: TGTGCCAGCAGCGCGGAAGCGGGGTTAACAGATACGCAGTATTTT. Protein sequence: CASSAEAGLTDTQYF. The chain carries TRBV9 and TRBJ2-3, with 7 bases matching TRBD2. V trimming: 3 bases; J trimming: 3 bases; junction bases outside the gene matches: 7. Germline CDR1 is SGDLS and CDR2 is YYNGEE. The CDR3 covers 15 residues.

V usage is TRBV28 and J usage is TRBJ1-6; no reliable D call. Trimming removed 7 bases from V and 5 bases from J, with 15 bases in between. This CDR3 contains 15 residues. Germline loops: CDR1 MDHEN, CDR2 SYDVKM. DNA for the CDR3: TGTGCCAGCACCCTAGCGGTACGTCATAATTCACCCCTCCACTTT. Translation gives CASTLAVRHNSPLHF.

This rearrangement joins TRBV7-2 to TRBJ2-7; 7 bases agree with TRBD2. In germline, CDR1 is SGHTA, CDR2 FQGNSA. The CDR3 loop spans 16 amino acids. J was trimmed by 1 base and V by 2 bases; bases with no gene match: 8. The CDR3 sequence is CASSLLGGSHSYEQYF. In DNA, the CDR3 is TGTGCCAGCAGCTTACTTGGCGGGAGCCATTCCTACGAGCAGTACTTC.

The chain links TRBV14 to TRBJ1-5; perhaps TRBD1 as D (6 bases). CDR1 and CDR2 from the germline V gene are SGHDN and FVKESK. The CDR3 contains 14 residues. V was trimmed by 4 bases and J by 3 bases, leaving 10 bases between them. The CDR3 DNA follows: TGTGCCAGCAGCCTAACAGGGCCCAATCAGCCCCAGCATTTT. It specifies CASSLTGPNQPQHF. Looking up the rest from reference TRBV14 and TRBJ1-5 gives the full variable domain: EAGVTQFPSHSVIEKGQTVTLRCDPISGHDNLYWYRRVMGKEIKFLLHFVKESKQDESGMPNNRFLAERTGGTYSTLKVQPAELEDSGVYFCASSLTGPNQPQHFGDGTRLSIL.

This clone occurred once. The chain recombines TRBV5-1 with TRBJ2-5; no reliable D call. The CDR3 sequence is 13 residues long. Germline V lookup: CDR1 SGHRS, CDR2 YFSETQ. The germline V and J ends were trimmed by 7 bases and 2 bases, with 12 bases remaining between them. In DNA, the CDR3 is TGCGCCAGCGCTCCAGTGGGTCAAGAGACCCAGTACTTC. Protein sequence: CASAPVGQETQYF.

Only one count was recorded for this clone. The CDR3 protein is CASSLAVFNTEAFF. In nucleotides, the CDR3 is TGCGCCAGCAGCTTGGCCGTTTTTAACACTGAAGCTTTCTTT. The chain couples TRBV5-1 to TRBJ1-1; D is unclear. Looked up from germline, CDR1 is SGHRS and CDR2 is YFSETQ. There are 14 residues in the CDR3. V shed 0 bases and J shed 2 bases, with 8 bases lying between them.

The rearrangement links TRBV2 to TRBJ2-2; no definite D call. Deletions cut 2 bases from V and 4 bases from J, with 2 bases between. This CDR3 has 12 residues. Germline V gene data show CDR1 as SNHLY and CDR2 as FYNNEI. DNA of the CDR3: TGTGCCAGCAGTGAAACCACCGGGGAGCTGTTTTTT. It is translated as CASSETTGELFF. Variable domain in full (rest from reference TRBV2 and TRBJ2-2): EPEVTQTPSHQVTQMGQEVILRCVPISNHLYFYWYRQILGQKVEFLVSFYNNEISEKSEIFDDQFSVERPDGSNFTLKIRSTKLEDSAMYFCASSETTGELFFGEGSRLTVL.

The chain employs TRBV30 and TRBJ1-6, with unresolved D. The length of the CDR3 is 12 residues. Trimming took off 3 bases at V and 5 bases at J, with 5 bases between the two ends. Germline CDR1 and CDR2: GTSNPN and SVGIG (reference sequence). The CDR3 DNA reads TGTGCCTGGAGCGCTAATAATTCACCCCTCCACTTT. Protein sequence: CAWSANNSPLHF.

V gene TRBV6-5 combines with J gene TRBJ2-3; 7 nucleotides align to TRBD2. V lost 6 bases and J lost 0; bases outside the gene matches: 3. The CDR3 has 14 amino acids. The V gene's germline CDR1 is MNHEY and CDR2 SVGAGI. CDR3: CASRRAGSTDTQYF. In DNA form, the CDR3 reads TGTGCCAGCAGGCGAGCGGGAAGCACAGATACGCAGTATTTT.

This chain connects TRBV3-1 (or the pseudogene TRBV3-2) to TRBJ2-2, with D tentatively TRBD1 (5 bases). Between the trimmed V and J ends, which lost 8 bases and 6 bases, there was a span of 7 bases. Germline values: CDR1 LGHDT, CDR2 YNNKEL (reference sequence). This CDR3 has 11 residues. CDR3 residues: CASQGPGELFF. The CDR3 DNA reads TGTGCCAGCCAGGGTCCCGGGGAGCTGTTTTTT.

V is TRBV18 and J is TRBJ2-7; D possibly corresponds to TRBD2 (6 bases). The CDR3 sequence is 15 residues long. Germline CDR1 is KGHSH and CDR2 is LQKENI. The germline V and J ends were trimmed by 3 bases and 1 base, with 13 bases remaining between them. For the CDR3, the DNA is TGTGCCAGCTCACCCAGTCGTGGGAGGTCCTACGAGCAGTACTTC. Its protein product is CASSPSRGRSYEQYF.

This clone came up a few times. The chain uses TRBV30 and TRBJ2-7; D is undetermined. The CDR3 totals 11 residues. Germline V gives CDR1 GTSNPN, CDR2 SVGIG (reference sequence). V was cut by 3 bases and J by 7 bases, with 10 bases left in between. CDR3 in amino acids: CAWSRRVEQYF. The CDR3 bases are TGTGCCTGGAGCCGAAGAGTGGAGCAGTACTTC.

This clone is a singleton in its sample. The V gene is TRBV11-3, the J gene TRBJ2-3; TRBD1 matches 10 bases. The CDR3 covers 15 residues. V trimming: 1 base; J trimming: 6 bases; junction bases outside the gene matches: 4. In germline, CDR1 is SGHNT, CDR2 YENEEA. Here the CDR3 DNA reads TGTGCCAGCAGCTTAGGACAGGGGGCGTGGGATACGCAGTATTTT. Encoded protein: CASSLGQGAWDTQYF.

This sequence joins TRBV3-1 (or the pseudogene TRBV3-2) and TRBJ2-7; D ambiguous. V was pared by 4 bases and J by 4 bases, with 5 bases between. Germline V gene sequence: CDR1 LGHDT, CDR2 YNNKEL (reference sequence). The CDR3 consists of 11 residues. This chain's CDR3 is CASSRLYEQYF. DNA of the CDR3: TGTGCCAGCAGCCGGTTATACGAGCAGTACTTC.

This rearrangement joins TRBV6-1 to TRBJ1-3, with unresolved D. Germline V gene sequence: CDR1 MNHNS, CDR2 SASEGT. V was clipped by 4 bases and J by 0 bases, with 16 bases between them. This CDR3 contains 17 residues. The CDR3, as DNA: TGTGCCAGCAGTGCCTCCGGGCCGAGCTCCTCTGGAAACACCATATATTTT. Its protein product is CASSASGPSSSGNTIYF.

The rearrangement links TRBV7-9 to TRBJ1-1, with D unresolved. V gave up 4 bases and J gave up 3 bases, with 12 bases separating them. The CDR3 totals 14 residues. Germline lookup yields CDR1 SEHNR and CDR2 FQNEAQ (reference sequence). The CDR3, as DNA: TGTGCCAGCAGCTCTAACGACCGATACACTGAAGCTTTCTTT. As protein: CASSSNDRYTEAFF.

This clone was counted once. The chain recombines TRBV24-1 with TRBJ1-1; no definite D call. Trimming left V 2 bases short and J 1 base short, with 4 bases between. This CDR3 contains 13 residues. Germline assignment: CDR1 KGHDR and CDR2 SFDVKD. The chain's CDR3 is CATSDSGNTEAFF. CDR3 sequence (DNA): TGTGCCACCAGTGATTCGGGGAACACTGAAGCTTTCTTT.

This chain's CDR3 is CASRQSMLAGLGNEQFF. The CDR3 DNA sequence: TGTGCCAGCAGACAGAGCATGCTAGCGGGCCTGGGTAATGAGCAGTTCTTC. The gene calls are TRBV11-2 and TRBJ2-1, with 8 nucleotides matching TRBD2. Germline CDR1 is SGHAT and CDR2 is FQNNGV. V lost 6 bases, J lost 7 bases, and 17 bases stayed unmatched. The CDR3 sequence is 17 residues long.

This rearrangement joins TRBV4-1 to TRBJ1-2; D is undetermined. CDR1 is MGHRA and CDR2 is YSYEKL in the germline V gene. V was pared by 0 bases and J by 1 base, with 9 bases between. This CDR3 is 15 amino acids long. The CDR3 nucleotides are TGCGCCAGCAGCCAAGAAGGAGTCCTTAACTATGGCTACACCTTC. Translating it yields CASSQEGVLNYGYTF.

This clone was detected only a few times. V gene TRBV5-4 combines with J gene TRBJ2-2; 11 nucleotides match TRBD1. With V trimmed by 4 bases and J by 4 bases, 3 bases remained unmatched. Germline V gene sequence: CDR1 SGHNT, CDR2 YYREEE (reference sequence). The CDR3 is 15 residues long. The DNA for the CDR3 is TGTGCCAGCAGCCGGGACAGGGGGGTCACCGGGGAGCTGTTTTTT. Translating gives CASSRDRGVTGELFF.

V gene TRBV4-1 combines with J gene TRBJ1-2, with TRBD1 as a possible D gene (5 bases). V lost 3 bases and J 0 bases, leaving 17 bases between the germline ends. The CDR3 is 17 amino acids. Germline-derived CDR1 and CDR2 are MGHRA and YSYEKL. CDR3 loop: CASSHSVKGRTNYGYTF. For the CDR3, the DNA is TGCGCCAGCAGCCACTCAGTTAAGGGGCGGACTAACTATGGCTACACCTTC.

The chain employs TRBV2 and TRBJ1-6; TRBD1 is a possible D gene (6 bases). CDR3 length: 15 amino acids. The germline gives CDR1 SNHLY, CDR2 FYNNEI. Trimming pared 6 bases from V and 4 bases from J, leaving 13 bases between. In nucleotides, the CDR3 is TGTGCCAGCAGGGGCCGGACAGAATATAATTCACCCCTCCACTTT. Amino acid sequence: CASRGRTEYNSPLHF.